Sequencing of this T cell receptor (beta chain) was carried out in a study of blood T cell repertoires in COVID-19. Study-level information: The samples span acute and convalescent COVID-19 from the United States, Italy and Spain. T cells, B-cell-depleted T cells, or PBMCs provided the cDNA or gDNA that served as material.

Source study methods: Amplification of reference gene primers was used by the study to estimate nucleated cell counts. Only in-frame clones appear in the TCRdb table, and some are missing; sequencing was by immunoSEQ multiplex PCR. V and J calls and clone size come straight from that table; D and trimming were deduced from the DNA. The sample contains 180,000 or so clones, just under 85% of which appear only once. The length of the CDR3 is 15 residues. Germline V lookup: CDR1 SEHNR, CDR2 FQNEAQ (reference sequence). Deletions cut 2 bases from V and 4 bases from J, with 13 bases between. This receptor was identified in a man aged 35 to 55 who had recovered from COVID-19. The rearrangement uses TRBV7-9 and TRBJ2-3; no firm D call. The specimen sequenced was peripheral blood. As DNA, the CDR3 is TGTGCCAGCAGCTTAAGGAGCGCTAGTTCAGATACGCAGTATTTT. It is translated as CASSLRSASSDTQYF.